Following are 2 T cell receptor beta chains from one sample sequenced in a study of T cells in women clearing cervical HPV infection. Profiling relied on immunoSEQ multiplex PCR, and the TCRdb table lists in-frame clones only, not all of them. This sample's table has about 26,000 clones. The source material was blood buffy coat. The receptor set was obtained from a woman between 18 and 70 years old with a cervical HPV16 infection that either progressed to CIN3+ or cleared (not recorded which).

A remark on this clone: The read terminates 3 residues before the CDR3 end, so the remaining end is supplied by the germline J gene. The chain joins TRBV6-7 to TRBJ1-4; 8 nucleotides match TRBD1. TRBV6-7 is annotated as an ORF whose role is uncertain. Trimming at V came to 7 bases and at J to 0 bases, leaving 16 bases not matched to a gene. The CDR3 is 19 amino acids. The part of the CDR3 DNA that was read is TGTGCCAGCATTCGTACAGGGGGGACTCCGTTTGCAACTAATGAAAAA. Amino acids: CASIRTGGTPFATNEK. From start to end, the CDR3 is CASIRTGGTPFATNEKLFF.

About this clone itself: The CDR3 end lies 3 residues beyond the end of the read and is filled in from the germline J gene. The gene calls are TRBV7-2 and TRBJ1-2, with D possibly being TRBD1 (5 bases). V was cut by 0 bases and J by 3 bases, with 11 bases left in between. This CDR3 is built from 15 residues. Germline CDR1 is SGHTA and CDR2 is FQGNSA. CDR3 DNA, as far as it was read: TGTGCCAGCAGCTTAGCCGCAGGGCAACACTATGGC. It yields the protein CASSLAAGQHYG. The complete CDR3 protein is CASSLAAGQHYGYTF.